The 20 T cell receptor beta chains below all came from one sample that was sequenced in a study of blood T cell repertoires in COVID-19. The method was immunoSEQ multiplex PCR; TCRdb's version includes in-frame clones alone and lacks a portion of them. The sample consists of roughly 87,000 clones, roughly 88% of them appearing once. The sequenced sample was peripheral blood. These receptors came from a human donor in a cohort sampled during active COVID-19.

The rearrangement uses TRBV6-5 and TRBJ1-2, with D possibly TRBD1 on 5 matching bases. This CDR3 is built from 14 residues. Germline values: CDR1 MNHEY, CDR2 SVGAGI. V was shortened by 4 bases and J by 4 bases, with 13 bases between the two germline ends. The CDR3 reads CASSLKGEGYGYTF. DNA of the CDR3: TGTGCCAGCAGTTTGAAAGGGGAGGGCTATGGCTACACCTTC.

V gene TRBV5-6 combines with J gene TRBJ1-1; 9 bases are shared with TRBD1. V was pared by 3 bases and J by 7 bases, with 4 bases of the junction left unmatched. The CDR3 sequence is 13 residues long. Germline V gene lookup returns CDR1 SGHDT and CDR2 YYEEEE. CDR3 DNA sequence: TGTGCCAGCAGCTACGGGACAGGGAATGAAGCTTTCTTT. Protein: CASSYGTGNEAFF.

The table lists this clone with a count of one. The J gene is TRBJ2-3, the V gene TRBV11-2, with 9 bases matching TRBD2. The CDR3 totals 18 residues. V trimming: 0 bases; J trimming: 2 bases; junction bases outside the gene matches: 9. Germline lookup yields CDR1 SGHAT and CDR2 FQNNGV. CDR3 in DNA: TGTGCCAGCAGCTTAGAGCCTAGCGGGGCGGCATCCACAGATACGCAGTATTTT. Its translation is CASSLEPSGAASTDTQYF.

The chain employs TRBV6-2 or TRBV6-3 and TRBJ2-1; maybe TRBD2 (5 bases). The V end was cut by 0 bases, the J end by 0 bases, with 12 bases between. The CDR3 is 17 amino acids. Germline CDR1 and CDR2: MNHEY and SVGEGT. In DNA, the CDR3 is TGTGCCAGCAGTTACTCGGCTAGCCGAAGCTCCTACAATGAGCAGTTCTTC. Protein sequence: CASSYSASRSSYNEQFF.

The V call is TRBV29-1, the J call TRBJ1-2; maybe TRBD1 (6 bases). The germline V gene has CDR1 SQVTM and CDR2 ANQGSEA. Deletions cut 3 bases from V and 2 bases from J, with 13 bases between. This CDR3 spans 14 amino acids. DNA for the CDR3: TGCAGCGTTGAGAAGGGGAGGGGGAACTATGGCTACACCTTC. As protein: CSVEKGRGNYGYTF.

The J gene is TRBJ2-5, the V gene TRBV7-3, with 7 positions matching TRBD2. CDR1 is SGHTA and CDR2 is FQGTGA in the germline V gene. The CDR3 has 15 residues. J was trimmed by 3 bases and V by 5 bases; bases with no gene match: 9. The CDR3 sequence is CASSLSGRGKETQYF. DNA for the CDR3: TGTGCCAGCAGCCTATCGGGGAGGGGAAAAGAGACCCAGTACTTC.

The gene calls are TRBV10-1 and TRBJ2-7; no clear D gene. V was trimmed by 2 bases and J by 6 bases, leaving 5 bases between them. CDR3 length equals 11 residues. Germline CDR1 is WNHNN and CDR2 is SYGVQD (reference sequence). This CDR3 reads CASSEGGEQYF. The CDR3 DNA reads as TGCGCCAGCAGTGAGGGCGGCGAGCAGTACTTC.

DNA of the CDR3: TGTGCCATCACGGGCTCTGGAAACACCATATATTTT. Residues: CAITGSGNTIYF. The rearrangement uses TRBV6-6 and TRBJ1-3; no firm D call. This CDR3 spans 12 amino acids. CDR1 and CDR2 from the germline V gene are MNHNY and SVGAGI (reference sequence). Trimming took off 10 bases at V and 0 bases at J, with 7 bases between the two ends.

The chain has TRBV28 and TRBJ1-2; D gene unclear. The CDR3 extends over 11 amino acids. Trimming removed 4 bases from V and 4 bases from J, with 4 bases in between. Germline CDR1 reads MDHEN; CDR2 reads SYDVKM. CDR3 residues: CASSSLYGYTF. The CDR3 region has the DNA TGTGCCAGCAGTTCCCTCTATGGCTACACCTTC.

The chain employs TRBV10-2 and TRBJ2-4; D perhaps matches TRBD2 (6 bases). Trimming took 7 bases from V and 15 from J, leaving 16 bases between them. This CDR3 has 11 amino acids. Germline CDR1 is WSHSY and CDR2 is SAAADI. The CDR3 region has the DNA TGCGCCAGCATGGACGGAGGGGCCCCGTACTTC. This sequence encodes CASMDGGAPYF.

In DNA, the CDR3 is TGTGCCAGCAGCACCTTTGAAGGGAGCACCGGGGAGCTGTTTTTT. Its protein product is CASSTFEGSTGELFF. The chain has TRBV28 and TRBJ2-2; TRBD2 might be the D (5 bases). CDR1 is MDHEN, CDR2 SYDVKM, per germline. Trimming took off 6 bases at V and 4 bases at J, with 15 bases between the two ends. CDR3 length: 15 residues.

The genes are TRBV11-3 and TRBJ2-3; TRBD2 agrees at 12 bases. CDR3 size: 18 residues. The trim removed 4 bases at V and 0 bases at J, leaving 8 bases unmatched. CDR1 SGHNT and CDR2 YENEEA come from the germline V gene. The chain's CDR3 is CASSSGTSGLTSTDTQYF. In DNA, the CDR3 is TGTGCCAGCAGCTCCGGGACTAGCGGGCTGACTAGCACAGATACGCAGTATTTT.

The chain uses TRBV11-2 and TRBJ2-5; weak D call: TRBD1 (5 bases). CDR3 length: 14 amino acids. The germline CDR1 and CDR2 sequences are SGHAT and FQNNGV. Trimming cost V 7 bases and J 3 bases, with 15 bases left between them. This chain's CDR3 is CASTKRRREETQYF. The CDR3 DNA sequence: TGTGCCAGCACAAAACGCCGCAGGGAAGAGACCCAGTACTTC.

The chain is built from TRBV20-1 and TRBJ2-1, with D tentatively TRBD1 (5 bases). Germline CDR1 and CDR2: DFQATT and SNEGSKA (reference sequence). This CDR3 has 15 amino acids. Trimming cost V 3 bases and J 4 bases, with 16 bases left between them. CDR3 sequence (DNA): TGCAGTGCTAGTAGTCCCAGGGTTATTTACAATGAGCAGTTCTTC. This encodes CSASSPRVIYNEQFF.

The chain joins TRBV11-3 to TRBJ2-2; 12 nucleotides line up with TRBD2. The germline gives CDR1 SGHNT, CDR2 YENEEA. CDR3 length: 15 residues. V dropped 6 bases and J dropped 5; count of bases not matched to a gene: 4. CDR3: CASSTSGGSTGELFF. In DNA, the CDR3 is TGTGCCAGCAGTACTAGCGGGGGGTCGACCGGGGAGCTGTTTTTT.

V is TRBV7-9 and J is TRBJ1-2; TRBD1 matches at 9 bases. The CDR3 sequence is 15 residues long. V shed 5 bases, J shed 6 bases, and the junction held 10 bases outside the gene matches. Germline CDR1 and CDR2: SEHNR and FQNEAQ (reference sequence). The CDR3 spells CASSRQGVAADGYTF. The CDR3 bases are TGTGCCAGCAGCCGACAGGGGGTAGCCGCTGATGGCTACACCTTC.

The V gene is TRBV6-5, the J gene TRBJ2-7; D is unclear. Germline V CDR1 and CDR2: MNHEY, SVGAGI. V dropped 6 bases and J dropped 0 bases, with 6 bases sitting between them. The CDR3 is 12 amino acids. The CDR3 region has the DNA TGTGCCAGCAGGGCCAACTCCTACGAGCAGTACTTC. Translating gives CASRANSYEQYF.

This sequence joins TRBV27 and TRBJ1-5, with D perhaps TRBD1 (6 bases). The CDR3 runs 15 residues. The V and J ends lost 4 bases and 1 base respectively, with 11 bases between them. CDR1 and CDR2 (germline): MNHEY, SMNVEV (reference sequence). CDR3 protein: CASSSGQRSNQPQHF. The CDR3 DNA sequence: TGTGCCAGCAGTTCCGGACAGAGGAGCAATCAGCCCCAGCATTTT.

This clone has just a few counts. This chain links TRBV7-2 with TRBJ1-2; D is uncertain. CDR3 length: 13 amino acids. Germline V gene lookup returns CDR1 SGHTA and CDR2 FQGNSA. V was shortened by 0 bases and J by 5 bases, with 7 bases between the two germline ends. The CDR3 protein is CASSLALGYGYTF. CDR3 DNA sequence: TGTGCCAGCAGCTTAGCGCTCGGTTATGGCTACACCTTC.

This clone was seen just once. The chain has TRBV11-2 and TRBJ2-7, with TRBD1 matching 10 bases. CDR1 is SGHAT and CDR2 is FQNNGV in the germline V gene. After removal of 0 bases from V and 9 bases from J, the junction contained 11 bases not matched to a gene. The CDR3 spans 16 residues. The CDR3 DNA is TGTGCCAGCAGCTTAGAAATAACGGGACAGGGGTTATGGCAGTACTTC. The encoded protein is CASSLEITGQGLWQYF.